This T cell receptor (beta chain) comes out of a study of low-dose radiotherapy and immunotherapy resistance in tumors. Regarding time point: before trial treatment. First-strand cDNA used TRAV- and TRBV-specific primers, covering alpha and beta chains. TCRs underwent 20 PCR cycles of amplification with a constant-region primer and V-primer adapter. TCRdb processed the reads anew with MiXCR; each CDR3 protein has one entry. The sample records 59,000 or so distinct CDR3 sequences, about 26% being singletons. This clonotype was seen at least ten times. This clonotype was obtained from a male donor with rectosigmoid adenocarcinoma. The source material was PBMCs, sampled before treatment.

Here the CDR3 reads CASSLAGTGFDEQYF. For the CDR3, the DNA is TGTGCCAGCAGCTTAGCCGGGACAGGGTTCGACGAGCAGTACTTC. The chain recombines TRBV7-6 with TRBJ2-7, with 9 bases fitting TRBD1. From germline, CDR1 is SGHVS and CDR2 FNYEAQ. This CDR3 contains 15 residues. J lost 5 bases, V lost 0 bases, and 5 bases had no gene match. Drawing the rest from reference TRBV7-6 and TRBJ2-7, the complete variable domain is GAGVSQSPRYKVTKRGQDVALRCDPISGHVSLYWYRQALGQGPEFLTYFNYEAQQDKSGLPNDRFSAERPEGSISTLTIQRTEQRDSAMYRCASSLAGTGFDEQYFGPGTRLTVT.